Here is one T cell receptor beta chain with its context. The same CDR3 can be traced to other DNA sequences in this sample. This specimen belongs to a study of shared clonotypes between healthy human individuals. V lost 1 base and J 7 bases, leaving 7 bases between the germline ends. CDR1 SNHLY and CDR2 FYNNEI come from the germline V gene. This CDR3 is built from 12 residues. Generated by immunoSEQ multiplex PCR, the TCRdb table keeps only in-frame clones and is missing some. The sample consists of about 2.3 million clones, about 90% of them appearing once. The sequencing sample was made of naive CD4+ T cells from PBMCs. Subset defined: CD45RA+ positively selected. This TCR came from a man aged 18 to 30 in good health. Some clones in this sample may be carry-over from other donors' samples. This chain links TRBV2 with TRBJ1-2, with D unclear. CDR3 residues: CASSEGQFGYTF. CDR3 coding DNA: TGTGCCAGCAGTGAAGGTCAGTTTGGCTACACCTTC. Using reference TRBV2 and TRBJ1-2 for the parts outside the CDR3, the full variable domain is EPEVTQTPSHQVTQMGQEVILRCVPISNHLYFYWYRQILGQKVEFLVSFYNNEISEKSEIFDDQFSVERPDGSNFTLKIRSTKLEDSAMYFCASSEGQFGYTFGSGTRLTVV.